One sample yielded the 24 T cell receptor beta chains listed below, sequenced in a study of cytomegalovirus exposure and HLA in healthy donors. The PCR used 60 Vbeta and 13 Jbeta primers. Assay used: immunoSEQ multiplex PCR; TCRdb lists only in-frame clones, some missing. The data contain some 110,000 clones, about four fifths of them singletons. Sequenced sample: PBMCs. The receptors were sampled from a woman between 18 and 29 years old in good health and CMV-seronegative.

This clone is a singleton in its sample. This chain links TRBV6-6 with TRBJ2-7, with 8 bases fitting TRBD2. Trimming removed 1 base from V and 0 bases from J; junction bases left unmatched: 2. The CDR3 is 15 residues long. Germline CDR1 is MNHNY and CDR2 is SVGAGI (reference sequence). Written as DNA, the CDR3 is TGTGCCAGCAGTTACTTGACTAGCGACTCCTACGAGCAGTACTTC. As protein: CASSYLTSDSYEQYF.

The chain uses TRBV2 and TRBJ2-1; 8 positions agree with TRBD2. The CDR3 runs 14 residues. V lost 6 bases, J lost 8 bases, and 9 bases stayed unmatched. Germline lookup yields CDR1 SNHLY and CDR2 FYNNEI. CDR3 loop: CASSRLATTDEQFF. The CDR3 DNA sequence: TGTGCCAGCAGCCGACTAGCGACCACGGATGAGCAGTTCTTC.

This rearrangement joins TRBV9 to TRBJ2-3, with 7 bases aligning to TRBD2. Losses at the gene ends were 4 bases for V and 0 bases for J; bases not matched to a gene: 2. Germline CDR1 and CDR2: SGDLS and YYNGEE. This CDR3 is built from 14 residues. CDR3 nucleotides: TGTGCCAGCAGCCAGCGGGGTAGCACAGATACGCAGTATTTT. Translated, it gives CASSQRGSTDTQYF.

This clone has only one observation. The J gene is TRBJ1-5, the V gene TRBV4-1, with D perhaps matching TRBD1 (5 bases). V was shortened by 2 bases and J by 7 bases, with 12 bases between the two germline ends. The CDR3 spans 14 residues. The germline CDR1 and CDR2 sequences are MGHRA and YSYEKL. The DNA for the CDR3 is TGCGCCAGCAGCCAACTCACAGGAAACCAGCCCCAGCATTTT. Encoded protein: CASSQLTGNQPQHF.

The rearrangement joins TRBV6-5 to TRBJ1-3; tentatively, D is TRBD1 (6 bases). This CDR3 is built from 15 residues. Germline CDR1 and CDR2: MNHEY and SVGAGI. Trimming shortened V by 7 bases and J by 0 bases, and 13 bases separated the two germline ends. CDR3 sequence: CASTFDRFSGNTIYF. CDR3 bases: TGTGCCAGCACCTTCGACAGGTTCTCTGGAAACACCATATATTTT.

This clone appeared a few times. The V gene is TRBV30, the J gene TRBJ2-2; D ambiguous. With 0 bases removed from V and 4 bases from J, the gap between germline ends came to 9 bases. The CDR3 is made up of 14 amino acids. Germline V lookup: CDR1 GTSNPN, CDR2 SVGIG (reference sequence). CDR3 nucleotides: TGTGCCTGGAGTGTAATTCCGGGCACCGGGGAGCTGTTTTTT. Amino acids: CAWSVIPGTGELFF.

This rearrangement joins TRBV2 to TRBJ1-5; the D gene is possibly TRBD1 (5 bases). The CDR3 length is 16 residues. The germline V gene encodes CDR1 SNHLY and CDR2 FYNNEI. Between the trimmed V and J ends, which lost 0 bases and 0 bases, there was a span of 9 bases. CDR3 protein: CASSEARAYSNQPQHF. The CDR3 bases are TGTGCCAGCAGTGAAGCCAGGGCCTATAGCAATCAGCCCCAGCATTTT.

The genes are TRBV7-9 and TRBJ1-6, with 7 nucleotides matching TRBD1. Germline V gives CDR1 SEHNR, CDR2 FQNEAQ (reference sequence). J lost 6 bases, V lost 4 bases, and 12 bases had no gene match. The CDR3 loop spans 17 amino acids. The CDR3 coding sequence is TGTGCCAGCAGCTCTAATACAGGGGCTCAACGTAATTCACCCCTCCACTTT. Amino acids: CASSSNTGAQRNSPLHF. Filled out from reference TRBV7-9 and TRBJ1-6, the complete variable domain reads DTGVSQNPRHKITKRGQNVTFRCDPISEHNRLYWYRQTLGQGPEFLTYFQNEAQLEKSRLLSDRFSAERPKGSFSTLEIQRTEQGDSAMYLCASSSNTGAQRNSPLHFGNGTRLTVT.

The chain combines TRBV7-9 with TRBJ2-7, with D maybe TRBD2 (6 bases). Per germline, CDR1 SEHNR and CDR2 FQNEAQ (reference sequence). V lost 1 base and J 5 bases, leaving 18 bases between the germline ends. This CDR3 spans 16 amino acids. CDR3 DNA: TGTGCCAGCAGCTTAGGGAGGGTGCGACCTGAGGACGAGCAGTACTTC. Translated: CASSLGRVRPEDEQYF.

This clone was seen a handful of times. This chain links TRBV11-3 with TRBJ2-5; 7 nucleotides agree with TRBD1. Germline CDR1 reads SGHNT; CDR2 reads YENEEA. V lost 3 bases to trimming and J lost 4 bases; unmatched junction nucleotides: 5. This CDR3 has 14 amino acids. The CDR3 loop is CASSFGTEGETQYF. In DNA form, the CDR3 reads TGTGCCAGCAGCTTCGGGACAGAGGGAGAGACCCAGTACTTC.

The chain uses TRBV10-3 and TRBJ1-2, with D maybe TRBD1 (6 bases). V was cut by 0 bases and J by 6 bases, with 11 bases left in between. From germline, CDR1 is ENHRY and CDR2 SYGVKD. The CDR3 contains 14 residues. The CDR3 bases are TGTGCCATCAGTGAGTCACAAGGGGGTCATGGCTACACCTTC. Amino acid sequence: CAISESQGGHGYTF.

CDR3 bases: TGTGCCAGCAGCTTGGGACAGGGGCCTCACTATGGCTACACCTTC. It yields the protein CASSLGQGPHYGYTF. The chain recombines TRBV7-9 with TRBJ1-2; 10 bases fit TRBD1. Per germline, CDR1 SEHNR and CDR2 FQNEAQ (reference sequence). The V gene end was trimmed by 3 bases and the J gene end by 3 bases; junction bases not matched to a gene: 4. The CDR3 totals 15 residues.

This clone was seen more than once but under ten times. The genes are TRBV30 and TRBJ1-2, with D possibly being TRBD1 (5 bases). Trimming left V 5 bases short and J 4 bases short, with 5 bases between. The CDR3 is 10 amino acids. Germline V CDR1 and CDR2: GTSNPN, SVGIG (reference sequence). CDR3 nucleotide sequence: TGTGCCTGGCAGGGCTATGGCTACACCTTC. Translating gives CAWQGYGYTF.

The genes are TRBV5-1 and TRBJ2-3; D perhaps matches TRBD2 (6 bases). This CDR3 is built from 15 residues. The germline V and J ends were trimmed by 0 bases and 1 base, with 9 bases remaining between them. Germline CDR1 reads SGHRS; CDR2 reads YFSETQ. The CDR3 DNA sequence: TGCGCCAGCAGCTTGGCGGGGGTTGGCACAGATACGCAGTATTTT. Its protein is CASSLAGVGTDTQYF.

The J gene is TRBJ2-2, the V gene TRBV27; D is unclear. The CDR3 contains 15 residues. CDR1 MNHEY and CDR2 SMNVEV come from the germline V gene (reference sequence). V was shortened by 7 bases and J by 3 bases, with 15 bases between the two germline ends. The CDR3 is CASKEPRVDTGELFF. The CDR3 DNA is TGTGCCAGCAAGGAGCCTCGGGTTGACACCGGGGAGCTGTTTTTT.

The J gene is TRBJ1-1, the V gene TRBV29-1; unclear D gene. The CDR3 covers 12 residues. Germline assignment: CDR1 SQVTM and CDR2 ANQGSEA. Trimming shortened V by 7 bases and J by 0 bases, and 9 bases separated the two germline ends. The CDR3 loop is CSAGLMNTEAFF. The CDR3 DNA follows: TGCAGCGCCGGACTCATGAACACTGAAGCTTTCTTT.

V gene TRBV7-9 combines with J gene TRBJ1-4; D remains ambiguous. Looked up from germline, CDR1 is SEHNR and CDR2 is FQNEAQ (reference sequence). V lost 5 bases and J 8 bases, leaving 15 bases between the germline ends. This CDR3 has 14 amino acids. The CDR3 sequence: CASSDTGEVEKLFF. CDR3 DNA sequence: TGTGCCAGCAGCGACACGGGAGAAGTGGAAAAACTGTTTTTT.

The V gene is TRBV7-3, the J gene TRBJ2-5; 12 bases are a match to TRBD2. The CDR3 is made up of 15 amino acids. The germline CDR1 and CDR2 sequences are SGHTA and FQGTGA. Trimming at V came to 3 bases and at J to 4 bases, leaving 3 bases not matched to a gene. CDR3 protein: CASSLASGGGETQYF. The CDR3 nucleotides are TGTGCCAGCAGCTTGGCTAGCGGGGGGGGAGAGACCCAGTACTTC.

This chain links TRBV5-4 with TRBJ1-1; 7 nucleotides agree with TRBD1. J was trimmed by 8 bases and V by 4 bases; bases with no gene match: 11. The CDR3 consists of 14 residues. Per the germline V gene, CDR1 is SGHNT and CDR2 is YYREEE (reference sequence). CDR3 loop: CASSEGQRLGEAFF. As DNA, the CDR3 is TGTGCCAGCAGCGAGGGACAGAGGCTTGGCGAAGCTTTCTTT.

J is TRBJ2-7 and V is TRBV5-6, with TRBD1 matching 10 bases. This CDR3 is 15 amino acids long. Germline V lookup: CDR1 SGHDT, CDR2 YYEEEE. The junction had 3 bases not matched to a gene; V was cut back by 1 base and J by 2 bases. The DNA of the CDR3 is TGTGCCAGCAGCTTGCCGGGACAGGGGACCTACGAGCAGTACTTC. This gives the protein CASSLPGQGTYEQYF.

J is TRBJ2-7 and V is TRBV6-1; 10 bases are a match to TRBD1. CDR1 and CDR2 (germline): MNHNS, SASEGT. There are 13 residues in the CDR3. Losses at the gene ends were 5 bases for V and 4 bases for J; bases not matched to a gene: 2. In DNA, the CDR3 is TGTGCCAGCAGTCGGGACAGGGGATACGAGCAGTACTTC. Its protein is CASSRDRGYEQYF.

The chain couples TRBV5-1 to TRBJ2-5; D is unclear. This CDR3 region has 15 residues. Germline CDR1 reads SGHRS; CDR2 reads YFSETQ. V lost 5 bases and J 0 bases, leaving 14 bases between the germline ends. The chain's CDR3 is CASRDIDWYQETQYF. For the CDR3, the DNA is TGCGCCAGCAGAGACATTGATTGGTACCAAGAGACCCAGTACTTC.

The chain links TRBV5-4 to TRBJ2-3, with D perhaps TRBD2 (5 bases). V was cut by 4 bases and J by 4 bases, with 19 bases left in between. Germline V gene sequence: CDR1 SGHNT, CDR2 YYREEE (reference sequence). The CDR3 totals 16 residues. In DNA, the CDR3 is TGTGCCAGCAGCCCCGAGGGCCTACAATCAGCAGATACGCAGTATTTT. Its protein is CASSPEGLQSADTQYF.

This clone occurred once. The chain couples TRBV6-6 to TRBJ1-2; a possible D gene is TRBD1 (6 bases). V was cut by 4 bases and J by 2 bases, with 11 bases left in between. CDR1 MNHNY and CDR2 SVGAGI come from the germline V gene (reference sequence). This CDR3 is 14 amino acids long. The CDR3 reads CASSFRDTNYGYTF. In DNA, the CDR3 is TGTGCCAGCAGTTTCCGGGACACCAACTATGGCTACACCTTC.